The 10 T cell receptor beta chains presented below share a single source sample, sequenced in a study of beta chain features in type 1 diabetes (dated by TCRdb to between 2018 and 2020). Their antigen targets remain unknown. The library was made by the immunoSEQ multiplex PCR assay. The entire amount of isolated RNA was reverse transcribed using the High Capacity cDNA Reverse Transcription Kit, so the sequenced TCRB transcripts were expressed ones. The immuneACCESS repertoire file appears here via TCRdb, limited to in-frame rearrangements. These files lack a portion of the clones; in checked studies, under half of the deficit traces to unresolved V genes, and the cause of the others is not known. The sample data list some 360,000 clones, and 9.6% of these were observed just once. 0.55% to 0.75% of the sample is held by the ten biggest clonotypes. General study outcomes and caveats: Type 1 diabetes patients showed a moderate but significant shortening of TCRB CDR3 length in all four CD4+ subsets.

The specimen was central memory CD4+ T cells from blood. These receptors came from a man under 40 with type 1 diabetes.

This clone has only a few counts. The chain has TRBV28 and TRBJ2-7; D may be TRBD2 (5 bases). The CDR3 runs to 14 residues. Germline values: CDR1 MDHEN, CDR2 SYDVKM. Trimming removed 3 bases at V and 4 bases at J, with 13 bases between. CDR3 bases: TGTGCCAGCAGTTTGGGCGGGTCACCATACGAGCAGTACTTC. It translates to CASSLGGSPYEQYF.

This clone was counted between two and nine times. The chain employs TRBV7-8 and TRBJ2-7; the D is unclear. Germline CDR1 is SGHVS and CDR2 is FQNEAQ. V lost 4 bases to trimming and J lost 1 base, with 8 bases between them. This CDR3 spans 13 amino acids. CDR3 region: CASSSPLSYEQYF. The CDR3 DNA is TGTGCCAGCAGCTCGCCCCTATCCTACGAGCAGTACTTC. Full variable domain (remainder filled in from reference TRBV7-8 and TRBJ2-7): GAGVSQSPRYKVAKRGQDVALRCDPISGHVSLFWYQQALGQGPEFLTYFQNEAQLDKSGLPSDRFFAERPEGSVSTLKIQRTQQEDSAVYLCASSSPLSYEQYFGPGTRLTVT.

Here the CDR3 reads CASSYGQRILTGELFF. The CDR3 nucleotides are TGTGCCAGCAGTTACGGACAGAGGATTCTCACCGGGGAGCTGTTTTTT. The chain is built from TRBV6-6 and TRBJ2-2; D possibly corresponds to TRBD1 (6 bases). The CDR3 is 16 amino acids. Germline V lookup: CDR1 MNHNY, CDR2 SVGAGI (reference sequence). The V end lost 2 bases, the J end lost 4 bases, and 14 bases lay between the germline ends.

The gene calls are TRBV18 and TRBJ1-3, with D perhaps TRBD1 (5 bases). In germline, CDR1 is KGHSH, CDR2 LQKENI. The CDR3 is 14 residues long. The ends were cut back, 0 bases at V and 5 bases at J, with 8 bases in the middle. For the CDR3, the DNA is TGTGCCAGCTCACCACCGACAGACAGAAACACCATATATTTT. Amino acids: CASSPPTDRNTIYF.

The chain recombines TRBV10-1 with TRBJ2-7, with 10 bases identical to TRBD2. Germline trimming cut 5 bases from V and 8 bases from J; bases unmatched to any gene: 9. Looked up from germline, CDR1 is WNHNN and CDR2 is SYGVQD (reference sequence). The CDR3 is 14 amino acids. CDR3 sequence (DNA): TGCGCCAGCAGTCCCCCGGGACTAGCGCTTCAGCAGTACTTC. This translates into CASSPPGLALQQYF.

The CDR3 bases are TGTGCCAGCAGCCCTGGACTAAGCCTTTCCGGAGATACGCAGTATTTT. Protein: CASSPGLSLSGDTQYF. The J gene is TRBJ2-3, the V gene TRBV5-6; possible D gene TRBD2, 6 bases. V lost 4 bases to trimming and J lost 5 bases, with 20 bases between them. CDR1 is SGHDT, CDR2 YYEEEE, per germline. The CDR3 loop spans 16 amino acids.

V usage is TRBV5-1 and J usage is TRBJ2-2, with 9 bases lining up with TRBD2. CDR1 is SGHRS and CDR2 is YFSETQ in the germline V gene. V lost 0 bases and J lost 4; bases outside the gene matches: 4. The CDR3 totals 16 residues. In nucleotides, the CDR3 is TGCGCCAGCAGCTTGGGACTAGCGGAGATCACCGGGGAGCTGTTTTTT. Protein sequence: CASSLGLAEITGELFF.

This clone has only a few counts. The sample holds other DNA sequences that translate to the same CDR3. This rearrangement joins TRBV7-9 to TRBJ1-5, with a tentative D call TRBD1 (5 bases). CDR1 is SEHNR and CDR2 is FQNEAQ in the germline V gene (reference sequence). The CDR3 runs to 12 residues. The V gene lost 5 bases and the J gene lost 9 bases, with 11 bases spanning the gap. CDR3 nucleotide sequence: TGTGCCAGCAGCGACTCTAGGGGGCCCCAGCATTTT. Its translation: CASSDSRGPQHF.

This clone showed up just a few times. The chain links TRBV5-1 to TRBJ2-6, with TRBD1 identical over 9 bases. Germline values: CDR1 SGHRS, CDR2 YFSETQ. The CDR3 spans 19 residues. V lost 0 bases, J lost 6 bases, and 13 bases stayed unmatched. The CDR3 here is CASSLVRTGDLREANVLTF. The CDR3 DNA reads TGCGCCAGCAGCTTGGTTAGGACAGGGGACCTTCGCGAGGCCAACGTCCTGACTTTC.

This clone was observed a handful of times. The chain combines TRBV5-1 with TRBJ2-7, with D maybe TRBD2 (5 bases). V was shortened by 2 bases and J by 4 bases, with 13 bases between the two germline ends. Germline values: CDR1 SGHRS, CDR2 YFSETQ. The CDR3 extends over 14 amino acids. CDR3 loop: CASSFNRGAYEQYF. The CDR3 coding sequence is TGCGCCAGCAGCTTTAATCGGGGAGCTTACGAGCAGTACTTC.